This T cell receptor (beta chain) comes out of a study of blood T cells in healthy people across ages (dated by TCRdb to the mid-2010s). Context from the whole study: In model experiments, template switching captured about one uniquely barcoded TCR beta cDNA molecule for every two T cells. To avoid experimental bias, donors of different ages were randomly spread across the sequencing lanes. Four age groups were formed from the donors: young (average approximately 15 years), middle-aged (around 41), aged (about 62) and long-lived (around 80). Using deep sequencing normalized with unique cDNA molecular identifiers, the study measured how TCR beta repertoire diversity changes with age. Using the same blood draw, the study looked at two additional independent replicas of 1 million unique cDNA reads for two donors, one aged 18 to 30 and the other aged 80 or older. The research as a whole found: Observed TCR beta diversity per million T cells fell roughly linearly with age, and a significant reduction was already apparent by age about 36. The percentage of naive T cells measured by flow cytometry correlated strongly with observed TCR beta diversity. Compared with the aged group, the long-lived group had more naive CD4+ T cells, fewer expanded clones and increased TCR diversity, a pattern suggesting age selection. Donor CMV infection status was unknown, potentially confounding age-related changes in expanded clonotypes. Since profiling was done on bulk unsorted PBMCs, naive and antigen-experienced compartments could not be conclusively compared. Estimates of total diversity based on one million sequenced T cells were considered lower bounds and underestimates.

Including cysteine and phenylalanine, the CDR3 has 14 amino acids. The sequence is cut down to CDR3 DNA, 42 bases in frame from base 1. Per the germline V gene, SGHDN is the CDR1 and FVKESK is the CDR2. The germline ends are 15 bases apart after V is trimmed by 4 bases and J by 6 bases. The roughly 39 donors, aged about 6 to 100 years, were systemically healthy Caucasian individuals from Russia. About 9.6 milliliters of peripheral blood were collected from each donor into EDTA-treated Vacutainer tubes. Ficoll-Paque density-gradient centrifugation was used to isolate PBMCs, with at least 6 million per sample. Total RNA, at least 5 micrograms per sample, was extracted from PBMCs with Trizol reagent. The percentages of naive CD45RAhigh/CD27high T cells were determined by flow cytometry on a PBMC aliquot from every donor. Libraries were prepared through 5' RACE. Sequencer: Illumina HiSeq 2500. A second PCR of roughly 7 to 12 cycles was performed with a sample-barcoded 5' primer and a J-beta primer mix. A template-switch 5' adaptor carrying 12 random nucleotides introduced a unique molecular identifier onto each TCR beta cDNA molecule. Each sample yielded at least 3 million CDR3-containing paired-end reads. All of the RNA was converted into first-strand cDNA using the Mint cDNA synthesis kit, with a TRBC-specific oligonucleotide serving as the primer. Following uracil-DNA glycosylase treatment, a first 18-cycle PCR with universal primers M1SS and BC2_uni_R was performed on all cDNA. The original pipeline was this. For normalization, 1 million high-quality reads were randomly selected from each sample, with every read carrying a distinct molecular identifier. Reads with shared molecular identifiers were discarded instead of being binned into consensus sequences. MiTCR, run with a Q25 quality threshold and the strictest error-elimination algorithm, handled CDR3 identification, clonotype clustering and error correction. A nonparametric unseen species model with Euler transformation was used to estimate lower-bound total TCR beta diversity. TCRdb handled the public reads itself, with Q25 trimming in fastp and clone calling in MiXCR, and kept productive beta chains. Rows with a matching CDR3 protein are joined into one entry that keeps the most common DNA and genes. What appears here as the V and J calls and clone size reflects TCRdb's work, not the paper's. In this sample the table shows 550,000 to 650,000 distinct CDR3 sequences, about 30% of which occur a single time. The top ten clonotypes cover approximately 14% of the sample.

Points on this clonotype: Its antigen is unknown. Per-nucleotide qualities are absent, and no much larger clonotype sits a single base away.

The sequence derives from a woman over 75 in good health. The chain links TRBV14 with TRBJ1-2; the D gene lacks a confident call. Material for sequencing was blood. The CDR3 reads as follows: CASSPVGSDHGYTF. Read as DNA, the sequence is TGTGCCAGCAGCCCGGTAGGATCGGATCATGGCTACACCTTC.